This T cell receptor (beta chain) was sequenced for a study of response to subunit inactivated influenza vaccine. Many counts were recorded for this clonotype. The antigen is unknown. TCRdb fed the RT-PCR reads into MiXCR, producing one record per CDR3 protein. In the table there are about 650,000 distinct CDR3 sequences, about 15% of which are singletons. Deletions cut 3 bases from V and 1 base from J, with 15 bases between. Per the germline V gene, CDR1 is SGHRS and CDR2 is YFSETQ. The CDR3 covers 16 residues. Points from the study as a whole: Every seasonal influenza vaccination brings in few new T cells, the authors suggested.

This TCR was recovered from a man in his fifties or sixties who received an inactivated influenza vaccine. The material sequenced was PBMCs from blood, taken 11 to 12 days after vaccination. This chain connects TRBV5-1 to TRBJ2-3, with D perhaps assigned TRBD1 or TRBD2 (5 bases each). CDR3 in DNA: TGCGCCAGCAGCTATGGGGGTTCTGGGGGCACAGATACGCAGTATTTT. It translates to CASSYGGSGGTDTQYF.